This record concerns one TCR beta chain sequence. These data belong to a study of blood T cell repertoires in COVID-19. Study context: Specimens from acute and convalescent COVID-19 originated in the United States, Italy and Spain. Sources were T cells, B-cell-depleted T cells, or PBMCs; the material itself was cDNA or gDNA.

CDR1 and CDR2 from the germline V gene are SGHTA and FQGNSA. The CDR3 loop spans 11 amino acids. V lost 5 bases, J lost 6 bases, and 2 bases lay in between. Study processing details: How many nucleated cells were present was estimated from reference gene primer amplification. Profiled with immunoSEQ multiplex PCR; TCRdb holds only in-frame clones, not every one. Clone size and the V and J calls come from that table; the DNA yielded D and trimming. The sample includes a few hundred thousand clones, roughly nine tenths of them seen just once. This clonotype originated in a man aged 55 to 70 with acute or convalescent COVID-19. V is TRBV7-2 and J is TRBJ1-6; D remains unclear. The sequenced sample consisted of peripheral blood. The CDR3 sequence: CASSLNSPLHF. CDR3 coding DNA: TGTGCCAGCAGCCTTAATTCACCCCTCCACTTT.